Below are 5 T cell receptor beta chains sequenced from a single sample in a study of T cell responses to AZD1222 COVID-19 vaccine. Here immunoSEQ multiplex PCR was the method, and the copy in TCRdb shows in-frame clones only, minus some. The table shows about 270,000 clones, with approximately 94% occurring only once. The sample here was peripheral blood, taken 28 days after the second AZD1222 dose. Receptors originate from an adult who received the AZD1222 COVID-19 vaccine.

This chain connects TRBV7-9 to TRBJ1-2; 7 nucleotides line up with TRBD1. CDR3 size: 14 residues. Germline V lookup: CDR1 SEHNR, CDR2 FQNEAQ (reference sequence). The V segment lost 3 bases and the J segment 8 bases; nucleotides outside the gene matches: 9. CDR3 region: CASSLETGLVGYTF. The CDR3 DNA reads TGTGCCAGCAGCTTGGAGACAGGGTTAGTCGGCTACACCTTC.

The chain joins TRBV6-5 to TRBJ2-2; D uncertain. Germline CDR1 reads MNHEY; CDR2 reads SVGAGI. This CDR3 comprises 16 residues. Trimming removed 0 bases at V and 3 bases at J, with 11 bases between. CDR3 sequence: CASSYSPYSHTGELFF. The CDR3 DNA reads as TGTGCCAGCAGTTACTCGCCGTACTCCCACACCGGGGAGCTGTTTTTT.

In the case of this clone: Other DNA sequences in the sample encode the same CDR3. The rearrangement uses TRBV18 and TRBJ1-1; D gene unclear. With 3 bases removed from V and 2 bases from J, the gap between germline ends came to 7 bases. CDR1 and CDR2 from the germline V gene are KGHSH and LQKENI. CDR3 length: 13 residues. CDR3 DNA: TGTGCCAGCTCACCCGGCACCAACACTGAAGCTTTCTTT. It encodes CASSPGTNTEAFF.

CDR3 DNA sequence: TGTGCCAGCCGCGACACGGGCGGCACTGAAGCTTTCTTT. It translates to CASRDTGGTEAFF. J is TRBJ1-1 and V is TRBV12-3 or TRBV12-4, with D hard to call. V dropped 8 bases and J dropped 4 bases, with 14 bases sitting between them. The CDR3 loop spans 13 amino acids.

The chain couples TRBV7-6 to TRBJ2-2; D unclear. V was trimmed by 4 bases and J by 2 bases, leaving 14 bases between them. CDR1 is SGHVS, CDR2 FNYEAQ, per germline. The CDR3 loop spans 16 amino acids. The CDR3 protein is CASSSLAATNTGELFF. For the CDR3, the DNA is TGTGCCAGCAGCTCCCTGGCAGCTACTAACACCGGGGAGCTGTTTTTT.